The T cell receptor beta chain described here comes from a study of CD8+ T cells in alopecia areata. Treatment in this sample: oral pan-JAK inhibitor, 5-10 mg twice daily. As part of sample collection, lesional scalp punch biopsies and peripheral blood were taken from alopecia areata patients. Following extraction, RNA underwent reverse transcription to cDNA, which served as the sequencing template. Clones were read by immunoSEQ multiplex PCR, and TCRdb kept only the in-frame ones, dropping some. In the table there are about 140,000 clones, around 83% of which are singletons. In germline, CDR1 is SGDLS, CDR2 YYNGEE. Trimming took off 3 bases at V and 5 bases at J, with 4 bases between the two ends. This CDR3 region has 11 residues.

The source was CD8+ T cells sorted from blood, collected at week 4, from a patient treated with tofacitinib. The V gene is TRBV9, the J gene TRBJ2-3; no clear D. The receptor's source is a human donor with alopecia areata. The CDR3, as DNA: TGTGCCAGCAGCGGACTAGATACGCAGTATTTT. Translation gives CASSGLDTQYF.